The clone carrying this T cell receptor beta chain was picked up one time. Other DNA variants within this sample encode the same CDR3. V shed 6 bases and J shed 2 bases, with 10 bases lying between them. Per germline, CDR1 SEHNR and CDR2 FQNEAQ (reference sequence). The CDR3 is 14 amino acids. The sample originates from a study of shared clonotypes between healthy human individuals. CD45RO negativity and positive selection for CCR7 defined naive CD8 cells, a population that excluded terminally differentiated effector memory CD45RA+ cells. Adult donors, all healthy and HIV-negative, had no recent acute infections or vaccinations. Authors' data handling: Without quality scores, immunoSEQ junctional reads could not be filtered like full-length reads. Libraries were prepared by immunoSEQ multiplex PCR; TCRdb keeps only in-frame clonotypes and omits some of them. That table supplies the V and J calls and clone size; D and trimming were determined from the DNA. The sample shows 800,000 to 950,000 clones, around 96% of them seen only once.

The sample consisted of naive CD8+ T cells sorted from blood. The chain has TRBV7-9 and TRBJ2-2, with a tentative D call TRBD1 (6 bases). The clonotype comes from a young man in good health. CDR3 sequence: CASRQGTNTGELFF. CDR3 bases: TGTGCCAGCAGACAGGGAACAAACACCGGGGAGCTGTTTTTT. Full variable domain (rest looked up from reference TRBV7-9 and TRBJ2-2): DTGVSQNPRHKITKRGQNVTFRCDPISEHNRLYWYRQTLGQGPEFLTYFQNEAQLEKSRLLSDRFSAERPKGSFSTLEIQRTEQGDSAMYLCASRQGTNTGELFFGEGSRLTVL.